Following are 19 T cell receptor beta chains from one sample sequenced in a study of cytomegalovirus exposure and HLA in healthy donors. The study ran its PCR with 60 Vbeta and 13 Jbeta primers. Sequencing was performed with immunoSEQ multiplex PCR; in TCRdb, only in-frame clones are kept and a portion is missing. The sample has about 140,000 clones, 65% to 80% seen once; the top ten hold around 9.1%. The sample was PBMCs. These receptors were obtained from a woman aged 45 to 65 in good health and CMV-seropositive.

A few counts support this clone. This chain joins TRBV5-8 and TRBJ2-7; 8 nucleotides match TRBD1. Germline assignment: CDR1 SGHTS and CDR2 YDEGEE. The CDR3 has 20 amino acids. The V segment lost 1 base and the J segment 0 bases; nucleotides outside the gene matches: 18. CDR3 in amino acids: CASSLRRQGFLREDSYEQYF. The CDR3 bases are TGTGCCAGCAGCTTGCGACGACAGGGGTTCCTGCGAGAGGACTCCTACGAGCAGTACTTC.

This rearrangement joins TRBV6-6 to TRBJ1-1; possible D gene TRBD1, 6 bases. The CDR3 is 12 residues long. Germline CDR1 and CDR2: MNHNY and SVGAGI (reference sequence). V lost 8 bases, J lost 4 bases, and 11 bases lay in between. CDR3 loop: CASSRGVTEAFF. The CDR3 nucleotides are TGTGCCAGCTCCAGGGGTGTCACTGAAGCTTTCTTT.

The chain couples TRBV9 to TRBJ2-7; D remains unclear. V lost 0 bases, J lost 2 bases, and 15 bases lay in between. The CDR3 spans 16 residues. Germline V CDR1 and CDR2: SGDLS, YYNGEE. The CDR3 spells CASSVGVAAPPYEQYF. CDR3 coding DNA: TGTGCCAGCAGCGTAGGCGTGGCGGCCCCCCCCTACGAGCAGTACTTC. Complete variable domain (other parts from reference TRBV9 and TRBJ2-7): DSGVTQTPKHLITATGQRVTLRCSPRSGDLSVYWYQQSLDQGLQFLIQYYNGEERAKGNILERFSAQQFPDLHSELNLSSLELGDSALYFCASSVGVAAPPYEQYFGPGTRLTVT.

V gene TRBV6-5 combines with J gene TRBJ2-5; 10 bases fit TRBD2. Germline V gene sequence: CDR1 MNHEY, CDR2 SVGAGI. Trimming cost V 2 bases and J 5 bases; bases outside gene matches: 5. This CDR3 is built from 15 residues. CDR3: CASSYRTSGGETQYF. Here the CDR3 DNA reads TGTGCCAGCAGTTACCGGACTAGCGGTGGGGAGACCCAGTACTTC.

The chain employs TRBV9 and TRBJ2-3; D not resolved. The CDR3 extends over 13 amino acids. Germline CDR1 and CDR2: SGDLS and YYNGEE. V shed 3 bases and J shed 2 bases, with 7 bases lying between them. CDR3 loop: CASSADNTDTQYF. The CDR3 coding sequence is TGTGCCAGCAGCGCAGACAACACAGATACGCAGTATTTT.

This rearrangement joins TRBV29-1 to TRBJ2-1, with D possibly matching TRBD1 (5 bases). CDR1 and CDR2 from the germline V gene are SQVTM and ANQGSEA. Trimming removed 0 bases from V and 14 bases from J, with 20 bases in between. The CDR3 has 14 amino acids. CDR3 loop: CSVEDPRAPHGEFF. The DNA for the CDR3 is TGCAGCGTTGAAGATCCCAGGGCCCCCCATGGGGAGTTCTTC.

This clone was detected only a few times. As DNA, the CDR3 is TGTGCCAGCAGATCAACCGGGACAGGGAAACATGAGCAGTTCTTC. It specifies CASRSTGTGKHEQFF. The chain couples TRBV28 to TRBJ2-1, with 9 bases aligning to TRBD1. V lost 6 bases and J lost 8; bases outside the gene matches: 11. The CDR3 consists of 15 residues. CDR1 MDHEN and CDR2 SYDVKM come from the germline V gene.

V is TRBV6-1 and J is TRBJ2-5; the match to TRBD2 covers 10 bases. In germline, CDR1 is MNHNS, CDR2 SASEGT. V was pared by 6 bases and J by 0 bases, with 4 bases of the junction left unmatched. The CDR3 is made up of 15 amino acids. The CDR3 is CASSLAGVYQETQYF. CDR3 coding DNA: TGTGCCAGCAGCCTAGCGGGGGTGTACCAAGAGACCCAGTACTTC.

Here the CDR3 DNA reads TGTGCCAGCAGCTTGCGAACGGGGGCCTACGAGCAGTACTTC. It yields the protein CASSLRTGAYEQYF. The rearrangement uses TRBV11-2 and TRBJ2-7; tentative D call: TRBD2 (6 bases). V was trimmed by 3 bases and J by 2 bases, leaving 11 bases between them. The CDR3 extends over 14 amino acids. Germline assignment: CDR1 SGHAT and CDR2 FQNNGV.

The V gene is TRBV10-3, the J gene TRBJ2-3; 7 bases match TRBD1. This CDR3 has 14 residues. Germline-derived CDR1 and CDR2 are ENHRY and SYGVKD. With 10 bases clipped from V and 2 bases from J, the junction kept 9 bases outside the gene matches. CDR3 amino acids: CATKPGQNTDTQYF. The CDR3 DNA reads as TGTGCCACCAAGCCGGGACAGAACACAGATACGCAGTATTTT.

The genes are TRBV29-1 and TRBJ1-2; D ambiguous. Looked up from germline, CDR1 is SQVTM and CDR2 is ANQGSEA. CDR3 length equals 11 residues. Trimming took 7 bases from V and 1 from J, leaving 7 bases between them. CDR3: CSAESNYGYTF. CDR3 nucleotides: TGCAGCGCCGAGAGTAACTATGGCTACACCTTC.

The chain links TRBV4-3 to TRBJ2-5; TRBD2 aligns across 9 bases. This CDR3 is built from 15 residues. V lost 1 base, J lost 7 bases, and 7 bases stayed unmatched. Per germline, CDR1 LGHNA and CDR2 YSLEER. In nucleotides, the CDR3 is TGCGCCAGCAGCCAAGCCCTAGGGCGGGAGGGGACCCAGTACTTC. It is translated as CASSQALGREGTQYF.

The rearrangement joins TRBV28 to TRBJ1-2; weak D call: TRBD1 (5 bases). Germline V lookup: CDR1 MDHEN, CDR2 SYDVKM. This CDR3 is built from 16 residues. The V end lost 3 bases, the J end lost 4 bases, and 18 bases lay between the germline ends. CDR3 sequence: CASSFLAGRRIYGYTF. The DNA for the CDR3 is TGTGCCAGCAGTTTTTTAGCGGGACGCCGGATCTATGGCTACACCTTC.

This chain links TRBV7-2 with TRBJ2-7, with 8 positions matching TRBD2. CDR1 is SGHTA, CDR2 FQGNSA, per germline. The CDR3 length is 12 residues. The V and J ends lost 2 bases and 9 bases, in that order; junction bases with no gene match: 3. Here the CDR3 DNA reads TGTGCCAGCAGCTTAATGGCGGGGGGGCAGTACTTC. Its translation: CASSLMAGGQYF.

CDR3 bases: TGCGCCAGCAGCTTAATAGACAGGGGAGAATATGGCTACACCTTC. Amino acids: CASSLIDRGEYGYTF. The chain links TRBV5-1 to TRBJ1-2; 8 positions match TRBD1. The J segment lost 5 bases and the V segment lost 2 bases, leaving 8 bases of the junction unmatched. Looked up from germline, CDR1 is SGHRS and CDR2 is YFSETQ. The CDR3 is 15 amino acids.

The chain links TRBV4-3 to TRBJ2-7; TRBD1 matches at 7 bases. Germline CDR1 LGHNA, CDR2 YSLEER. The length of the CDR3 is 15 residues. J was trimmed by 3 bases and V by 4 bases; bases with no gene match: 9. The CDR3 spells CASSPETGLFYEQYF. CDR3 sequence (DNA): TGCGCCAGCAGCCCAGAGACAGGGTTGTTCTACGAGCAGTACTTC.

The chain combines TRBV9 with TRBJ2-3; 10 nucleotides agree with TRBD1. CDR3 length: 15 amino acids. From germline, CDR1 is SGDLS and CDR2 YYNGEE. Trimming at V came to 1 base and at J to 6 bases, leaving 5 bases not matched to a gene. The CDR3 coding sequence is TGTGCCAGCAGCGTAAGGGGACAGGGGCTGGATACGCAGTATTTT. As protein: CASSVRGQGLDTQYF.

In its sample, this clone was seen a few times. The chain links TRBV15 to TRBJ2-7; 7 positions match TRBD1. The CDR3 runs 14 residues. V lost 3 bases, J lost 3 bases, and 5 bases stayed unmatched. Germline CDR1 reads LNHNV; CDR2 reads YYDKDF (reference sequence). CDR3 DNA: TGTGCCACCAGCAGCCGGGGACAGAACTACGAGCAGTACTTC. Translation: CATSSRGQNYEQYF. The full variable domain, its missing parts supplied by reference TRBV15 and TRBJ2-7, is DAMVIQNPRYQVTQFGKPVTLSCSQTLNHNVMYWYQQKSSQAPKLLFHYYDKDFNNEADTPDNFQSRRPNTSFCFLDIRSPGLGDTAMYLCATSSRGQNYEQYFGPGTRLTVT.

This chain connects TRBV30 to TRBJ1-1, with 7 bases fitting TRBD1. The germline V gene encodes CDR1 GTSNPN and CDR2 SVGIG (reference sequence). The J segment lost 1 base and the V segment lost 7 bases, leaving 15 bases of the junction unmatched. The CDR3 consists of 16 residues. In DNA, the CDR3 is TGTGCCTCGATAATGAAAGTTTGGACAGGGAACACTGAAGCTTTCTTT. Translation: CASIMKVWTGNTEAFF.